This T cell receptor beta chain was identified during a study of blood T cell repertoires in COVID-19. On the study more broadly: Sample material is recorded as cDNA or gDNA derived from T cells, B-cell-depleted T cells, or PBMCs.

Original processing methods: Amplified reference gene primers provided the basis for estimating nucleated cell counts. The protocol was immunoSEQ multiplex PCR, while the TCRdb copy is restricted to in-frame clones and leaves out a portion. That table furnishes V, J and clone size, whereas the DNA furnished D and trimming. The data hold about 51,000 clones, with more than 85% observed a single time. This clonotype originated in a man between 50 and 59 years old with acute or convalescent COVID-19. Input material: peripheral blood.

The DNA for the CDR3 is TGTGCCAGTAGTATTTCGTCGGACAGGGGCTTTACCAAAAACATTCAGTACTTC. Protein product: CASSISSDRGFTKNIQYF. V usage is TRBV19 and J usage is TRBJ2-4; TRBD1 matches at 9 bases. Trimming at V came to 3 bases and at J to 2 bases, leaving 11 bases not matched to a gene. Germline lookup yields CDR1 LNHDA and CDR2 SQIVND (reference sequence). The CDR3 covers 18 residues.